These T cell receptor beta chains were read from a single sample in a study of cytomegalovirus exposure and HLA in healthy donors. Produced via immunoSEQ multiplex PCR; TCRdb's table is partial and in-frame only. Of over 95,000 clones listed, more than 75% are singletons. The sample comprised PBMCs. The receptors come from a woman in her forties in good health and CMV-seropositive. Both conserved end residues are part of each CDR3. D genes are given only for firm matches. Only part of the rows carry a size: once, few, many, or a class if the clone is expanded.

clone_size	d_call	v_call	j_call	cdr3_aa	cdr3_nt
-	-	TRBV5-1	TRBJ2-7	CASSFGSGDTYEQYF	TGCGCCAGCAGCTTCGGTTCAGGGGATACCTACGAGCAGTACTTC
-	-	TRBV6-5	TRBJ2-7	CASSYSGGFSYEQYF	TGTGCCAGCAGTTACTCTGGCGGCTTCTCCTACGAGCAGTACTTC
-	-	TRBV5-5	TRBJ2-3	CASSFGRTDTQYF	TGTGCCAGCAGCTTTGGCCGCACAGATACGCAGTATTTT
-	-	TRBV6-4	TRBJ1-1	CASSEPWQGLMNTEAFF	TGTGCCAGCAGTGAACCGTGGCAGGGATTAATGAACACTGAAGCTTTCTTT
-	-	TRBV5-1	TRBJ2-2	CASRRDTGELFF	TGCGCCAGCAGGAGGGACACCGGGGAGCTGTTTTTT
-	-	TRBV25-1	TRBJ1-1	CASSEYGGSEAFF	TGTGCCAGCAGTGAATACGGGGGGTCTGAAGCTTTCTTT
-	TRBD2	TRBV27	TRBJ2-5	CASSGLAGGGEQYF	TGTGCCAGCAGCGGACTAGCGGGGGGCGGGGAGCAGTACTTC
-	TRBD2	TRBV18	TRBJ2-5	CASSPPGGPQETQYF	TGTGCCAGCTCACCGCCGGGAGGTCCCCAAGAGACCCAGTACTTC
-	-	TRBV2	TRBJ2-5	CASSSNYLIETQYF	TGTGCCAGCAGTTCCAATTACCTAATAGAGACCCAGTACTTC
-	TRBD1	TRBV10-3	TRBJ1-4	CAISESTRDSKFTEKLFF	TGTGCCATCAGTGAGTCGACCCGGGACAGTAAGTTTACTGAAAAACTGTTTTTT
-	-	TRBV2	TRBJ1-6	CASSVRRRDSPLHF	TGTGCCAGCAGTGTACGGAGGCGTGATTCACCCCTCCACTTT
-	TRBD2	TRBV6-5	TRBJ2-1	CASSLAGGTYNEQFF	TGTGCCAGCAGTCTAGCGGGGGGTACCTACAATGAGCAGTTCTTC
-	-	TRBV6-6	TRBJ1-1	CAAWSVNTEAFF	TGTGCCGCGTGGTCCGTGAACACTGAAGCTTTCTTT
few	-	TRBV30	TRBJ1-2	CAWGGVGYTF	TGTGCCTGGGGGGGCGTGGGCTACACCTTC
-	-	TRBV6-5	TRBJ2-1	CASRGVYNEQFF	TGTGCCAGTCGGGGAGTGTACAATGAGCAGTTCTTC
-	TRBD1	TRBV2	TRBJ1-4	CASNPGQSRIEKLFF	TGTGCCAGCAACCCGGGACAGAGTCGGATTGAAAAACTGTTTTTT
few	-	TRBV21-1	TRBJ2-7	CASSKEEYGYEQYF	TGTGCCAGCAGCAAAGAGGAGTATGGCTACGAGCAGTACTTC